The 25 T cell receptor beta chains below all came from one sample that was sequenced in a study of B cell selection in AIRE deficiency. TCRdb keeps only in-frame clones here, not all; method: immunoSEQ multiplex PCR. This sample has tens of thousands of clones, with around 96% found just once. Sorting defined conventional CD4 T cells as CD4+CD127+. The sequenced sample was CD4+CD127+ conventional T cells sorted from PBMCs. The receptors derive from a human donor in good health.

The chain is built from TRBV9 and TRBJ2-3; D possibly matches TRBD1 or TRBD2 (7 bases each). CDR3 length equals 12 residues. The V gene's germline CDR1 is SGDLS and CDR2 YYNGEE. With 4 bases removed from V and 8 bases from J, the gap between germline ends came to 11 bases. This CDR3 is CASSPGGGTQYF. CDR3 DNA: TGTGCCAGCAGCCCAGGGGGGGGTACGCAGTATTTT.

The chain has TRBV11-3 and TRBJ2-2; 8 nucleotides align to TRBD1. CDR3 length equals 15 residues. V shed 5 bases and J 4 bases; nucleotides not matched to a gene: 6. Looked up from germline, CDR1 is SGHNT and CDR2 is YENEEA. CDR3 sequence (DNA): TGTGCCAGCAGCATCGGACAGGGAAGCACCGGGGAGCTGTTTTTT. Translating it yields CASSIGQGSTGELFF.

The chain links TRBV9 to TRBJ1-1; a possible D gene is TRBD1 (6 bases). V dropped 3 bases and J dropped 3 bases, with 12 bases sitting between them. The CDR3 length is 14 residues. From germline, CDR1 is SGDLS and CDR2 YYNGEE. This CDR3 reads CASSETGGDTEAFF. The DNA of the CDR3 is TGTGCCAGCAGCGAGACAGGTGGGGACACTGAAGCTTTCTTT.

The V and J genes are TRBV10-1 and TRBJ2-2, with TRBD1 identical over 8 bases. Germline V gives CDR1 WNHNN, CDR2 SYGVQD (reference sequence). The V and J ends lost 4 bases and 7 bases, in that order; junction bases with no gene match: 5. The CDR3 sequence is 14 residues long. The CDR3 sequence is CASSATGGNGELFF. In nucleotides, the CDR3 is TGCGCCAGCAGTGCTACAGGGGGGAACGGGGAGCTGTTTTTT.

The V and J genes are TRBV6-5 and TRBJ1-5; a weak D match, TRBD1 (5 bases). CDR3 length: 12 amino acids. V shed 6 bases and J shed 2 bases, with 5 bases lying between them. The germline CDR1 and CDR2 sequences are MNHEY and SVGAGI. The CDR3 DNA follows: TGTGCCAGCAGGACAGGCAATCAGCCCCAGCATTTT. Encoded protein: CASRTGNQPQHF.

This clone was picked up one time. This chain links TRBV5-1 with TRBJ1-1; the match to TRBD1 covers 8 bases. Per germline, CDR1 SGHRS and CDR2 YFSETQ. The CDR3 has 14 residues. V dropped 4 bases and J dropped 4; count of bases not matched to a gene: 6. CDR3 amino acids: CASSPFQGATEAFF. In nucleotides, the CDR3 is TGCGCCAGCAGCCCGTTTCAGGGGGCCACTGAAGCTTTCTTT.

This rearrangement joins TRBV5-1 to TRBJ2-3; 7 bases map to TRBD1. Trimming removed 6 bases from V and 5 bases from J; junction bases left unmatched: 18. The germline V gene has CDR1 SGHRS and CDR2 YFSETQ. The CDR3 extends over 17 amino acids. CDR3 DNA sequence: TGCGCCAGCACCCAGCCACAGAACAGGGGTGGGGAAGATACGCAGTATTTT. This sequence encodes CASTQPQNRGGEDTQYF.

This chain joins TRBV21-1 and TRBJ1-2; the table's D call, TRBD1, has no DNA check behind it. TRBV21-1 is a documented pseudogene. The CDR3 sequence is 15 residues long. The CDR3, as DNA: TGTGCCAGCAGCAAATCCGCACAAACTAACTATGGCTACACCTTC. Translation gives CASSKSAQTNYGYTF.

Comment on this clone: Mismatch with germline at one junction end may stem from a read error. V gene TRBV20-1 combines with J gene TRBJ1-4; TRBD1 matches at 9 bases. Per the germline V gene, CDR1 is DFQATT and CDR2 is SNEGSKA (reference sequence). There are 8 residues in the CDR3. The chain's CDR3 is CGQGTSIF. Here the CDR3 DNA reads TGCGGACAGGGGACGAGCATTTTT.

The chain couples TRBV7-8 to TRBJ2-7; the D gene is possibly TRBD1 (6 bases). This CDR3 region has 14 residues. V was clipped by 1 base and J by 2 bases, with 9 bases between them. Germline lookup yields CDR1 SGHVS and CDR2 FQNEAQ. CDR3 DNA: TGTGCCAGCAGCTTAGGACAGGTGACCTACGAGCAGTACTTC. This translates into CASSLGQVTYEQYF.

The gene calls are TRBV19 and TRBJ1-6; 12 positions match TRBD1. CDR3 length: 16 residues. With 5 bases clipped from V and 8 bases from J, the junction kept 7 bases outside the gene matches. Germline values: CDR1 LNHDA, CDR2 SQIVND (reference sequence). CDR3 nucleotides: TGTGCCAGTAGTCGTCCCGGGACAGGGGGCTATTCACCCCTCCACTTT. Its protein product is CASSRPGTGGYSPLHF. Full variable domain (rest looked up from reference TRBV19 and TRBJ1-6): DGGITQSPKYLFRKEGQNVTLSCEQNLNHDAMYWYRQDPGQGLRLIYYSQIVNDFQKGDIAEGYSVSREKKESFPLTVTSAQKNPTAFYLCASSRPGTGGYSPLHFGNGTRLTVT.

CDR3 sequence reads: CASSESYRGEQYF. The CDR3 DNA reads as TGCGCCAGCAGTGAGTCGTATAGAGGCGAGCAGTACTTC. The V gene is TRBV10-1, the J gene TRBJ2-7; D is unresolved. This CDR3 has 13 residues. Looked up from germline, CDR1 is WNHNN and CDR2 is SYGVQD (reference sequence). The V gene lost 0 bases and the J gene lost 6 bases, with 9 bases spanning the gap.

V usage is TRBV18 and J usage is TRBJ2-1; D is uncertain. The CDR3 sequence is 11 residues long. Looked up from germline, CDR1 is KGHSH and CDR2 is LQKENI. V shed 3 bases and J shed 7 bases, with 4 bases lying between them. In DNA, the CDR3 is TGTGCCAGCTCACCGAATAATGAGCAGTTCTTC. Its protein is CASSPNNEQFF.

V and J are TRBV7-2 and TRBJ1-1; D ambiguous. CDR3 size: 13 residues. V was shortened by 3 bases and J by 2 bases, with 7 bases between the two germline ends. The V gene's germline CDR1 is SGHTA and CDR2 FQGNSA. The CDR3 reads CASSFSQNTEAFF. The CDR3 bases are TGTGCCAGCAGCTTCAGTCAAAACACTGAAGCTTTCTTT.

The chain recombines TRBV19 with TRBJ2-1, with a possible D match to TRBD1 (5 bases). CDR3 length: 11 amino acids. The ends were cut back, 9 bases at V and 5 bases at J, with 8 bases in the middle. From germline, CDR1 is LNHDA and CDR2 SQIVND (reference sequence). The CDR3 is CASRADNEQFF. In nucleotides, the CDR3 is TGTGCCAGCAGGGCGGACAATGAGCAGTTCTTC.

The rearrangement uses TRBV5-4 and TRBJ2-3; D might be TRBD2 (6 bases). V was trimmed by 2 bases and J by 0 bases, leaving 10 bases between them. Germline V lookup: CDR1 SGHNT, CDR2 YYREEE (reference sequence). The CDR3 consists of 15 residues. CDR3 residues: CASSLDGGSTDTQYF. The CDR3 nucleotides are TGTGCCAGCAGCTTAGACGGGGGTAGCACAGATACGCAGTATTTT.

This clone has more than one count but fewer than ten. This sequence joins TRBV11-2 and TRBJ1-6; maybe TRBD1 (6 bases). Trimming pared 7 bases from V and 8 bases from J, leaving 15 bases between. CDR1 and CDR2 from the germline V gene are SGHAT and FQNNGV. The CDR3 runs to 14 residues. CDR3 in DNA: TGTGCCAGCACCAACGACAGGACCTATTCACCCCTCCACTTT. This gives the protein CASTNDRTYSPLHF.

This clone was recorded only once. The V and J genes are TRBV7-2 and TRBJ1-4; D unresolved. This CDR3 region has 14 residues. Trimming left V 4 bases short and J 4 bases short, with 10 bases between. Germline CDR1 is SGHTA and CDR2 is FQGNSA. CDR3 in amino acids: CASSSTTINEKLFF. The CDR3 DNA reads TGTGCCAGCAGCTCCACCACAATTAATGAAAAACTGTTTTTT.

This chain uses TRBV5-1 with TRBJ2-7, with no clear D. The CDR3 spans 12 residues. V lost 1 base, J lost 1 base, and 3 bases lay in between. Germline CDR1 SGHRS, CDR2 YFSETQ. This CDR3 reads CASSLTSYEQYF. The DNA for the CDR3 is TGCGCCAGCAGCTTGACGTCCTACGAGCAGTACTTC.

This sequence joins TRBV19 and TRBJ1-1, with 7 bases lining up with TRBD1. Germline trimming cut 5 bases from V and 6 bases from J; bases unmatched to any gene: 6. Germline loops: CDR1 LNHDA, CDR2 SQIVND (reference sequence). This CDR3 has 13 amino acids. The CDR3 bases are TGTGCCAGTAGTCCTGACAGGGTACCTGAAGCTTTCTTT. It yields the protein CASSPDRVPEAFF.

The V gene is TRBV7-9, the J gene TRBJ1-5, with D perhaps matching TRBD1 (6 bases). CDR1 and CDR2 (germline): SEHNR, FQNEAQ (reference sequence). The CDR3 is made up of 15 amino acids. V was cut by 1 base and J by 3 bases, with 10 bases left in between. DNA of the CDR3: TGTGCCAGCAGCTTAGGTGACAGGTCCAATCAGCCCCAGCATTTT. This gives the protein CASSLGDRSNQPQHF.

The CDR3 region is CASSERGFNEKLFF. In DNA form, the CDR3 reads TGTGCCAGCAGTGAAAGGGGGTTTAATGAAAAACTGTTTTTT. The gene calls are TRBV2 and TRBJ1-4; weak D call: TRBD1 (6 bases). CDR1 and CDR2 (germline): SNHLY, FYNNEI. The length of the CDR3 is 14 residues. V shed 2 bases and J shed 4 bases, with 8 bases lying between them.

This chain uses TRBV28 with TRBJ2-5; the match to TRBD2 covers 7 bases. The CDR3 sequence is 16 residues long. CDR1 and CDR2 (germline): MDHEN, SYDVKM. Unmatched junction bases numbered 13, after V lost 7 bases and J lost 2 bases. The CDR3 reads CASTPGLEVLQETQYF. The CDR3 DNA reads as TGTGCCAGCACCCCCGGACTAGAGGTATTACAAGAGACCCAGTACTTC.

This chain uses TRBV7-9 with TRBJ1-1; no definite D call. The CDR3 runs 14 residues. Germline-derived CDR1 and CDR2 are SEHNR and FQNEAQ (reference sequence). Trimming left V 4 bases short and J 5 bases short, with 14 bases between. CDR3 protein: CASSSQEVSTEAFF. Here the CDR3 DNA reads TGTGCCAGCAGCTCCCAGGAAGTGAGTACTGAAGCTTTCTTT.

The rearrangement joins TRBV5-1 to TRBJ2-5, with D possibly TRBD1 on 6 matching bases. V was clipped by 0 bases and J by 4 bases, with 13 bases between them. The CDR3 contains 15 residues. Germline CDR1 SGHRS, CDR2 YFSETQ. The DNA for the CDR3 is TGCGCCAGCAGCTTGGCAGAGGGGGTGACAGAGACCCAGTACTTC. Residues: CASSLAEGVTETQYF.